Following are 10 T cell receptor beta chains from one sample sequenced in a study of identical twins. Using its own MiXCR run on the 5' RACE reads, TCRdb lists one record per CDR3 protein. The sample yields hundreds of thousands of distinct CDR3 sequences, about 7.3% seen once. The same data also contributed to another study, on yellow fever vaccine responses in identical twins.

The sequenced material came from memory (CD45RO+) T cells sorted from blood. The receptors shown here come from a young woman in good health.

This clonotype was recorded a few times. This sequence joins TRBV4-1 and TRBJ2-1; the match to TRBD2 covers 8 bases. Germline CDR1 and CDR2: MGHRA and YSYEKL. The CDR3 consists of 16 residues. J gave up 3 bases and V 0 bases, and 4 bases lay outside the gene matches. CDR3 in amino acids: CASSQEQRGIYNEQFF. The CDR3, as DNA: TGCGCCAGCAGCCAAGAACAGCGGGGGATCTACAATGAGCAGTTCTTC.

This chain connects TRBV6-1 to TRBJ2-7; possible D gene TRBD2, 7 bases. Looked up from germline, CDR1 is MNHNS and CDR2 is SASEGT. The V gene lost 6 bases and the J gene lost 6 bases, with 18 bases spanning the gap. This CDR3 contains 14 residues. CDR3 in DNA: TGTGCCAGCAGCGTCGGGGGGCTAATGAGCGAGCAGTACTTC. As protein: CASSVGGLMSEQYF.

This chain joins TRBV20-1 and TRBJ2-2; 11 bases agree with TRBD1. The CDR3 consists of 16 residues. The junction had 10 bases not matched to a gene; V was cut back by 5 bases and J by 5 bases. Germline lookup yields CDR1 DFQATT and CDR2 SNEGSKA (reference sequence). CDR3 DNA sequence: TGCAGTGCTCCCCCGGGAGGACAGGGGGCAACCGGGGAGCTGTTTTTT. It translates to CSAPPGGQGATGELFF.

The V and J genes are TRBV7-9 and TRBJ1-2; 7 nucleotides align to TRBD1. The V segment lost 2 bases and the J segment 7 bases; nucleotides outside the gene matches: 4. The CDR3 spans 13 residues. Germline-derived CDR1 and CDR2 are SEHNR and FQNEAQ (reference sequence). CDR3 loop: CASSLPGGLGYTF. The CDR3 DNA reads as TGTGCCAGCAGCTTACCAGGGGGTCTTGGCTACACCTTC.

This clonotype was observed a handful of times. The chain joins TRBV18 to TRBJ2-7; TRBD2 matches 8 bases. The germline V gene encodes CDR1 KGHSH and CDR2 LQKENI. This CDR3 has 16 residues. J gave up 0 bases and V 1 base, and 5 bases lay outside the gene matches. The CDR3 DNA is TGTGCCAGCTCACCACAATTAGCGGGAAACTCCTACGAGCAGTACTTC. Protein sequence: CASSPQLAGNSYEQYF.

This clonotype turned up a few times. The gene calls are TRBV10-1 and TRBJ2-2; D possibly corresponds to TRBD2 (5 bases). The germline V and J ends were trimmed by 10 bases and 5 bases, with 23 bases remaining between them. The germline CDR1 and CDR2 sequences are WNHNN and SYGVQD (reference sequence). This CDR3 contains 16 residues. In nucleotides, the CDR3 is TGCGCCAAGCCCGATATGGCGGAGGCGAGGACCGGGGAGCTGTTTTTT. Amino acid sequence: CAKPDMAEARTGELFF.

This clonotype was observed many times. This chain uses TRBV5-1 with TRBJ1-1; 7 nucleotides line up with TRBD1. Germline loops: CDR1 SGHRS, CDR2 YFSETQ. Trimming cost V 0 bases and J 4 bases; bases outside gene matches: 6. This CDR3 region has 15 residues. The CDR3 reads CASSLVGQDGTEAFF. The CDR3 nucleotides read TGCGCCAGCAGCTTGGTAGGACAGGACGGCACTGAAGCTTTCTTT. The whole variable domain, filled in from reference TRBV5-1 and TRBJ1-1, reads KAGVTQTPRYLIKTRGQQVTLSCSPISGHRSVSWYQQTPGQGLQFLFEYFSETQRNKGNFPGRFSGRQFSNSRSEMNVSTLELGDSALYLCASSLVGQDGTEAFFGQGTRLTVV.

This clonotype appeared a few times. This rearrangement joins TRBV6-2 or TRBV6-3 to TRBJ1-2; 7 bases fit TRBD1. Germline V gives CDR1 MNHEY, CDR2 SVGEGT. V was pared by 6 bases and J by 5 bases, with 15 bases of the junction left unmatched. This CDR3 has 16 residues. The CDR3, as DNA: TGTGCCAGCAGGACCAACCCCTCCCGACAGGGTTATGGCTACACCTTC. Translated, it gives CASRTNPSRQGYGYTF.

This chain links TRBV3-1 with TRBJ2-3, with unresolved D. The CDR3 contains 20 residues. V was cut by 1 base and J by 2 bases, with 25 bases left in between. The V gene's germline CDR1 is LGHDT and CDR2 YNNKEL (reference sequence). The CDR3 DNA follows: TGTGCCAGCAGCCAAGTCCTCCAACAACAGCCTAGAGAGCTCACAGATACGCAGTATTTT. Its protein is CASSQVLQQQPRELTDTQYF.

J is TRBJ2-7 and V is TRBV20-1, with a weak D call TRBD1 (5 bases). The CDR3 extends over 12 amino acids. Trimming cost V 3 bases and J 2 bases, with 8 bases left between them. Germline loops: CDR1 DFQATT, CDR2 SNEGSKA (reference sequence). The CDR3, as DNA: TGCAGTGCTAGCGCAGGGCCCTACGAGCAGTACGTC. Encoded protein: CSASAGPYEQYV.